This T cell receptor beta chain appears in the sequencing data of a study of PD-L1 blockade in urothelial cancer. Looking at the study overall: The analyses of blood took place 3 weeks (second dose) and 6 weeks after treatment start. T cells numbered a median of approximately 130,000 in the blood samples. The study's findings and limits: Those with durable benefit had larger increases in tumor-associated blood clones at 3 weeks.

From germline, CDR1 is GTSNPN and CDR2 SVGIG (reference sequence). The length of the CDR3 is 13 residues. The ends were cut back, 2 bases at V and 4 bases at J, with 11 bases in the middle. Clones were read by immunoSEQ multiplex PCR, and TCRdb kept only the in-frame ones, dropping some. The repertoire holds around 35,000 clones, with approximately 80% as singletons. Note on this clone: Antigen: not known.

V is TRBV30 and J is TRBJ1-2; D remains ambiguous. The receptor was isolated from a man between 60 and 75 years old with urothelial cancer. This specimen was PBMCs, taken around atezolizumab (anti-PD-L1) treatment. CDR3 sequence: CAWSFSPAYGYTF. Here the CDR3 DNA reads TGTGCCTGGAGTTTCAGTCCCGCCTATGGCTACACCTTC.